The 13 T cell receptor beta chains listed next were all sequenced from one sample in a study of shared clonotypes between healthy human individuals. Assay used: immunoSEQ multiplex PCR; TCRdb lists only in-frame clones, some missing. Among fewer than 200,000 clones listed, approximately 60% were seen once. Specimen: memory CD4+ T cells sorted from blood. Subset specified: CD45RA-negative fraction. The receptors were sampled from a man younger than 40 in good health.

Only a few counts were recorded for this clone. The chain joins TRBV7-9 to TRBJ1-2, with D perhaps matching TRBD1 (5 bases). Germline values: CDR1 SEHNR, CDR2 FQNEAQ (reference sequence). The V end was cut by 2 bases, the J end by 5 bases, with 12 bases between. The CDR3 runs 14 residues. The CDR3 DNA sequence: TGTGCCAGCAGCTTATCGGGGGGATTATATGGCTACACCTTC. This encodes CASSLSGGLYGYTF.

V gene TRBV9 combines with J gene TRBJ2-7; D is ambiguous. Trimming removed 4 bases at V and 0 bases at J, with 11 bases between. Per the germline V gene, CDR1 is SGDLS and CDR2 is YYNGEE. The CDR3 is 14 residues long. CDR3 region: CASSPRFSSYEQYF. CDR3 DNA sequence: TGTGCCAGCAGCCCGCGTTTCAGCTCCTACGAGCAGTACTTC.

The gene calls are TRBV7-3 and TRBJ2-1; 8 bases are a match to TRBD2. The V segment lost 3 bases and the J segment 3 bases; nucleotides outside the gene matches: 10. CDR3 length: 17 amino acids. CDR1 and CDR2 (germline): SGHTA, FQGTGA. The CDR3 region has the DNA TGTGCCAGCAGCTTTATCCCCCGGGAGGGCCGCTACAATGAGCAGTTCTTC. Translated: CASSFIPREGRYNEQFF.

By proportion, this clone is medium-sized (0.01 to 0.1%). The chain has TRBV5-6 and TRBJ2-3, with D unclear. Germline CDR1 SGHDT, CDR2 YYEEEE. CDR3 length: 14 residues. Trimming removed 4 bases from V and 1 base from J, with 10 bases in between. CDR3 amino acids: CASSPGPGTDTQYF. The CDR3 DNA follows: TGTGCCAGCAGCCCGGGCCCTGGCACAGATACGCAGTATTTT.

V is TRBV28 and J is TRBJ2-3; 16 positions match TRBD2. Germline CDR1 reads MDHEN; CDR2 reads SYDVKM. This CDR3 is 16 amino acids long. The V segment lost 4 bases and the J segment 11 bases; nucleotides outside the gene matches: 9. DNA for the CDR3: TGTGCCAGCAGTTCCGGGACTAGCGGGAGGGGAAAGGGGCAGTATTTT. Amino acid sequence: CASSSGTSGRGKGQYF.

V gene TRBV15 combines with J gene TRBJ2-2; the D gene is possibly TRBD1 (5 bases). Germline loops: CDR1 LNHNV, CDR2 YYDKDF (reference sequence). The V and J ends lost 1 base and 3 bases respectively, with 9 bases between them. CDR3 length: 15 amino acids. CDR3 region: CATSRGVQDTGELFF. CDR3 bases: TGTGCCACCAGCAGAGGGGTACAGGACACCGGGGAGCTGTTTTTT.

V usage is TRBV20-1 and J usage is TRBJ2-7; D remains unclear. V was pared by 7 bases and J by 5 bases, with 12 bases between. The CDR3 consists of 11 residues. Germline lookup yields CDR1 DFQATT and CDR2 SNEGSKA (reference sequence). The CDR3 coding sequence is TGCAGTGTGGTCCCTATCGACGAGCAGTACTTC. Translated: CSVVPIDEQYF.

This clone has a handful of counts. The chain carries TRBV9 and TRBJ2-7, with 13 bases lining up with TRBD2. The V gene end was trimmed by 4 bases and the J gene end by 3 bases; junction bases not matched to a gene: 4. CDR1 and CDR2 (germline): SGDLS, YYNGEE. There are 15 residues in the CDR3. The CDR3 nucleotides are TGTGCCAGCAGCACGGGGACTAGCGGGAACTACGAGCAGTACTTC. This translates into CASSTGTSGNYEQYF.

The chain employs TRBV14 and TRBJ1-2, with 8 bases identical to TRBD1. The junction had 9 bases not matched to a gene; V was cut back by 6 bases and J by 6 bases. CDR1 is SGHDN and CDR2 is FVKESK in the germline V gene. The CDR3 contains 14 residues. The DNA of the CDR3 is TGTGCCAGCAGTGAAAGACAGGGGACGGATGGCTACACCTTC. It encodes CASSERQGTDGYTF.

The gene calls are TRBV2 and TRBJ2-3; 7 bases are a match to TRBD1. The CDR3 is 15 residues long. Germline CDR1 is SNHLY and CDR2 is FYNNEI. The V and J ends lost 1 base and 4 bases, in that order; junction bases with no gene match: 5. CDR3 DNA: TGTGCCAGCAGTGAAGACAGGGGTTGGGCAGATACGCAGTATTTT. Translation gives CASSEDRGWADTQYF.

This chain links TRBV6-6 with TRBJ2-7; TRBD2 matches at 13 bases. V lost 6 bases and J lost 3; bases outside the gene matches: 5. Germline CDR1 MNHNY, CDR2 SVGAGI (reference sequence). This CDR3 is built from 15 residues. CDR3 amino acids: CASRLGLAGHYEQYF. The CDR3, as DNA: TGTGCCAGCAGACTGGGACTAGCGGGGCACTACGAGCAGTACTTC.

The rearrangement links TRBV5-4 to TRBJ2-3; 7 bases match TRBD1. Germline V gives CDR1 SGHNT, CDR2 YYREEE (reference sequence). V dropped 4 bases and J dropped 1; count of bases not matched to a gene: 9. This CDR3 comprises 16 residues. The CDR3 DNA reads TGTGCCAGCAGCCCGATGACAGGGATGGGCACAGATACGCAGTATTTT. As protein: CASSPMTGMGTDTQYF.

The V call is TRBV2, the J call TRBJ1-4, with D possibly matching TRBD1 (6 bases). The CDR3 is 17 amino acids. With 5 bases removed from V and 5 bases from J, the gap between germline ends came to 21 bases. The germline CDR1 and CDR2 sequences are SNHLY and FYNNEI. The CDR3, as DNA: TGTGCCAGCAGTCTGGGGACACGGCGGCTAACAAATGAAAAACTGTTTTTT. It codes for CASSLGTRRLTNEKLFF.